A selection of T cell receptor beta chains follows, all from one sample in a study of T cell responses to AZD1222 COVID-19 vaccine. Some clones are missing from TCRdb's copy, which holds only in-frame ones; the method was immunoSEQ multiplex PCR. The sample lists 150,000 to 200,000 clones; about 92% were seen once. The sequences come from peripheral blood, collected 28 days after the second dose of the MenACWY control vaccine. These receptors originate from an adult who received the MenACWY meningococcal vaccine as a control. Each CDR3 is given with its conserved first and last residue. Fields, in order: J gene, clone size, D gene, V gene, CDR3 protein, CDR3 DNA. The D gene is left open where the match is weak. Expanded clones get a size class; other rows say once, few or many, or leave the size out.

TRBJ2-7,once,TRBD2,TRBV3-1/TRBV3-2,CASSRAGGGNEQYF,TGTGCCAGCAGCCGAGCGGGAGGCGGGAACGAGCAGTACTTC
TRBJ1-5,-,-,TRBV23-1,CASPKRGGDGRPQHF,TGCGCCAGCCCGAAGAGGGGGGGCGACGGAAGGCCCCAGCATTTT
TRBJ2-4,-,-,TRBV21-1,CASSFRRRPIKNIQYF,TGTGCCAGCAGCTTCCGAAGGCGGCCGATCAAAAACATTCAGTACTTC
TRBJ2-7,-,TRBD2,TRBV11-2,CASSLLAVATEQYF,TGTGCCAGCAGCTTACTAGCGGTGGCAACCGAGCAGTACTTC
TRBJ2-7,-,-,TRBV7-2,CASSSPEGLYEQYF,TGTGCCAGCAGCTCCCCCGAGGGCCTATACGAGCAGTACTTC
TRBJ1-2,-,-,TRBV5-1,CASSLEGLAGYTF,TGCGCCAGCAGTTTGGAGGGACTCGCCGGCTACACCTTC
TRBJ2-7,-,TRBD1,TRBV28,CASSKGATGEQYF,TGTGCCAGCTCAAAGGGGGCGACGGGCGAGCAGTACTTC
TRBJ2-4,-,-,TRBV29-1,CSVEGPTGSGNIQYF,TGCAGCGTTGAAGGACCGACAGGTAGCGGAAACATTCAGTACTTC
TRBJ2-1,-,TRBD2,TRBV3-1/TRBV3-2,CASSQDNEGTSNQFF,TGTGCCAGCAGCCAAGATAATGAGGGGACTAGCAACCAGTTCTTC
TRBJ2-1,-,TRBD2,TRBV4-2,CASSPLGASGRGEQFF,TGTGCCAGCAGCCCCCTGGGGGCTAGCGGGAGGGGTGAGCAGTTCTTC
TRBJ2-6,few,-,TRBV19,CASSLRQAGANVLTF,TGTGCCAGTAGTCTCCGACAGGCTGGGGCCAACGTCCTGACTTTC
TRBJ2-1,-,-,TRBV21-1,CASSGTGKANEQFF,TGTGCCAGCAGCGGGACAGGGAAGGCTAATGAGCAGTTCTTC
TRBJ2-3,-,-,TRBV24-1,CATSDLRRDGTDTQYF,TGTGCCACCAGTGATTTGAGGAGGGATGGCACAGATACGCAGTATTTT
TRBJ2-7,-,-,TRBV19,CASSGVAYEQYF,TGTGCCAGTAGTGGGGTTGCCTACGAGCAGTACTTC
TRBJ1-2,once,-,TRBV4-2,CASSQDAGDGYTF,TGTGCCAGCAGCCAAGACGCAGGAGATGGCTACACCTTC
TRBJ2-3,-,TRBD2,TRBV24-1,CATSEPLAGELLRRDTQYF,TGTGCCACCAGTGAGCCACTAGCGGGCGAACTTCTGAGACGAGATACGCAGTATTTT
TRBJ2-2,-,-,TRBV3-1/TRBV3-2,CASSQGYRVRLGGKVTGELFF,TGTGCCAGCAGCCAAGGCTACCGAGTGAGGTTGGGGGGAAAAGTGACCGGGGAGCTGTTTTTT